One sample yielded the 17 T cell receptor beta chains listed below, sequenced in a study of blood T cell repertoires in COVID-19. Generated by immunoSEQ multiplex PCR, the TCRdb table keeps only in-frame clones and is missing some. The sample carries about 210,000 clones, 75% to 85% recorded once. The sequenced material came from peripheral blood. The receptors originated from a man aged 40-49 years who had recovered from COVID-19.

This chain links TRBV6-5 with TRBJ1-2; 8 bases align to TRBD1. CDR1 and CDR2 from the germline V gene are MNHEY and SVGAGI. The CDR3 contains 13 residues. Losses at the gene ends were 4 bases for V and 7 bases for J; bases not matched to a gene: 5. CDR3 in DNA: TGTGCCAGCAGTTTCGACAGGGGCGGTGGCTACACCTTC. Its protein is CASSFDRGGGYTF.

This chain links TRBV6-5 with TRBJ1-6; 10 nucleotides match TRBD1. This CDR3 has 13 residues. The J segment lost 8 bases and the V segment lost 8 bases, leaving 3 bases of the junction unmatched. Germline CDR1 and CDR2: MNHEY and SVGAGI. CDR3 in DNA: TGTGCCAGCGCCGGGACAGGGGATTCACCCCTCCACTTT. Translation: CASAGTGDSPLHF.

The chain employs TRBV7-2 and TRBJ2-3, with a tentative D call TRBD2 (5 bases). This CDR3 contains 14 residues. Germline loops: CDR1 SGHTA, CDR2 FQGNSA. Trimming removed 2 bases at V and 3 bases at J, with 9 bases between. As DNA, the CDR3 is TGTGCCAGCAGCTTACTAGCAAGGACAGATACGCAGTATTTT. This codes for CASSLLARTDTQYF.

The chain couples TRBV27 to TRBJ2-4; no firm D call. With 1 base removed from V and 4 bases from J, the gap between germline ends came to 11 bases. Germline values: CDR1 MNHEY, CDR2 SMNVEV (reference sequence). CDR3 length: 15 residues. Here the CDR3 reads CASSLFVRSKNIQYF. The CDR3 nucleotides read TGTGCCAGCAGTTTATTTGTCCGGTCAAAAAACATTCAGTACTTC.

V usage is TRBV19 and J usage is TRBJ2-3, with TRBD2 identical over 12 bases. V gave up 5 bases and J gave up 5 bases; unmatched junction bases: 11. This CDR3 has 17 amino acids. Germline values: CDR1 LNHDA, CDR2 SQIVND (reference sequence). The CDR3 coding sequence is TGTGCCAGTAGTGCCCAAGACACGGGACTAGCGGGAGATACGCAGTATTTT. Its translation is CASSAQDTGLAGDTQYF.

This rearrangement joins TRBV6-2 or TRBV6-3 to TRBJ1-1, with D possibly matching TRBD1 (6 bases). CDR1 is MNHEY, CDR2 SVGEGT, per germline. Trimming left V 0 bases short and J 2 bases short, with 13 bases between. CDR3 length: 16 amino acids. The CDR3 here is CASSYSGATGNTEAFF. CDR3 DNA sequence: TGTGCCAGCAGTTACTCAGGGGCGACAGGCAACACTGAAGCTTTCTTT.

The chain joins TRBV4-1 to TRBJ2-7, with TRBD2 as a possible D gene (5 bases). This CDR3 contains 14 residues. CDR1 and CDR2 from the germline V gene are MGHRA and YSYEKL. Trimming cost V 0 bases and J 2 bases, with 8 bases left between them. The CDR3 sequence: CASSQDGETYEQYF. DNA of the CDR3: TGCGCCAGCAGCCAAGATGGGGAGACCTACGAGCAGTACTTC.

V is TRBV12-5 and J is TRBJ1-4, with 8 positions matching TRBD1. The V gene end was trimmed by 6 bases and the J gene end by 4 bases; junction bases not matched to a gene: 7. The CDR3 is made up of 15 amino acids. Germline CDR1 reads LGHNT; CDR2 reads FRNRAP. The CDR3 DNA reads TGTGCTAGTGGAGCCGACAGGGGAGTTAATGAAAAACTGTTTTTT. This translates into CASGADRGVNEKLFF.

The chain has TRBV10-1 and TRBJ2-7; TRBD1 might be the D (6 bases). Germline lookup yields CDR1 WNHNN and CDR2 SYGVQD (reference sequence). This CDR3 has 12 amino acids. V was clipped by 2 bases and J by 7 bases, with 9 bases between them. This chain's CDR3 is CASSEAGEEQYF. CDR3 nucleotides: TGCGCCAGCAGTGAGGCAGGGGAAGAGCAGTACTTC.

The chain is built from TRBV11-2 and TRBJ2-7, with TRBD2 matching over 8 bases. Losses at the gene ends were 5 bases for V and 4 bases for J; bases not matched to a gene: 7. The CDR3 has 14 residues. Germline CDR1 reads SGHAT; CDR2 reads FQNNGV. CDR3 amino acids: CASSPRTSLYEQYF. CDR3 nucleotides: TGTGCCAGCAGCCCCCGGACTAGCCTTTACGAGCAGTACTTC.

This chain joins TRBV7-8 and TRBJ1-1, with no clear D. Per germline, CDR1 SGHVS and CDR2 FQNEAQ. V dropped 5 bases and J dropped 3 bases, with 4 bases sitting between them. The CDR3 is 11 residues long. The DNA of the CDR3 is TGTGCCAGCAGCGCGCACACTGAAGCTTTCTTT. As protein: CASSAHTEAFF.

The gene calls are TRBV5-1 and TRBJ2-2, with 8 bases fitting TRBD1. This CDR3 spans 15 amino acids. CDR1 and CDR2 from the germline V gene are SGHRS and YFSETQ. V lost 0 bases, J lost 5 bases, and 3 bases stayed unmatched. The CDR3 region has the DNA TGCGCCAGCAGCTTGGCAGGGGGCTTTACCGGGGAGCTGTTTTTT. This gives the protein CASSLAGGFTGELFF.

The chain recombines TRBV6-1 with TRBJ1-1; D call uncertain. From germline, CDR1 is MNHNS and CDR2 SASEGT. This CDR3 is built from 13 residues. Trimming removed 9 bases from V and 2 bases from J, with 13 bases in between. The CDR3 is CASTITGNTEAFF. The DNA for the CDR3 is TGTGCCAGTACAATTACGGGTAACACTGAAGCTTTCTTT.

The rearrangement uses TRBV5-1 and TRBJ2-1; tentatively, D is TRBD1 (6 bases). Trimming left V 2 bases short and J 9 bases short, with 9 bases between. The CDR3 is 12 residues long. CDR1 is SGHRS and CDR2 is YFSETQ in the germline V gene. The CDR3 region has the DNA TGCGCCAGCAGCTTCGACAGGAGTGAGCAGTTCTTC. Its translation is CASSFDRSEQFF.

The J gene is TRBJ2-1, the V gene TRBV7-2; D gene ambiguous. This CDR3 has 13 amino acids. The germline V gene encodes CDR1 SGHTA and CDR2 FQGNSA. V gave up 6 bases and J gave up 9 bases, with 15 bases separating them. CDR3 sequence: CASSSGSRVEQFF. CDR3 DNA: TGTGCCAGCAGTTCCGGGTCCAGAGTTGAGCAGTTCTTC.

The genes are TRBV5-1 and TRBJ2-2, with D perhaps matching TRBD1 (6 bases). Germline V CDR1 and CDR2: SGHRS, YFSETQ. V lost 2 bases and J 3 bases, leaving 11 bases between the germline ends. The CDR3 spans 15 residues. The CDR3 here is CASSLQGTDTGELFF. In DNA, the CDR3 is TGCGCCAGCAGCTTACAGGGAACGGACACCGGGGAGCTGTTTTTT.

This chain links TRBV10-1 with TRBJ2-2; 7 bases line up with TRBD2. Germline CDR1 and CDR2: WNHNN and SYGVQD (reference sequence). This CDR3 is 15 amino acids long. The trim removed 0 bases at V and 6 bases at J, leaving 4 bases unmatched. CDR3 loop: CASSESKAGAGELFF. The CDR3 region has the DNA TGCGCCAGCAGTGAGTCGAAGGCGGGGGCCGGGGAGCTGTTTTTT.